Following are 8 T cell receptor beta chains from one sample sequenced in a study of T cells in Graves' hyperthyroidism and ophthalmopathy. Authors of the study amplified TCR beta CDR3 regions from RNA transcripts. RT-PCR in the first round (using the HTBI primer set) targeted the TCR CDR3. TCRdb reprocessed the multiplex PCR reads via MiXCR and lists one record per CDR3 protein. This table has roughly 93,000 distinct CDR3 sequences, 51% appearing once. Sequencing input: blood. The receptors were sampled from a woman aged 35 to 49 with Graves' hyperthyroidism.

The chain combines TRBV5-4 with TRBJ2-7, with D unclear. V gave up 1 base and J gave up 5 bases, with 16 bases separating them. Germline values: CDR1 SGHNT, CDR2 YYREEE (reference sequence). CDR3 length equals 15 residues. The CDR3 loop is CASSLSGGYEDEQYF. CDR3 nucleotides: TGTGCCAGCAGCTTGTCCGGTGGGTACGAGGACGAGCAGTACTTC.

The rearrangement links TRBV5-1 to TRBJ1-2; 10 bases map to TRBD1. Germline V gives CDR1 SGHRS, CDR2 YFSETQ. This CDR3 has 13 amino acids. The ends lost 4 bases at V and 4 bases at J; junction bases unmatched: 1. The CDR3 bases are TGCGCCAGCAGCGGGACAGGGGTCTATGGCTACACCTTC. Translation gives CASSGTGVYGYTF.

On this clonotype: Germline and junction disagree at one end, which may indicate a read error. V gene TRBV7-2 combines with J gene TRBJ2-5, with 8 bases fitting TRBD2. Per the germline V gene, CDR1 is SGHTA and CDR2 is FQGNSA. The CDR3 loop spans 18 amino acids. The CDR3 loop is CASSLDWRSGSYQETQYF. For the CDR3, the DNA is TGTGCCAGCAGCTTAGATTGGAGGAGCGGGAGTTACCAGGAGACCCAGTACTTC.

In this sample, this clonotype turned up many times. The chain uses TRBV6-5 and TRBJ2-5, with unresolved D. This CDR3 spans 14 amino acids. V lost 0 bases, J lost 1 base, and 6 bases lay in between. In germline, CDR1 is MNHEY, CDR2 SVGAGI. The CDR3 spells CASSYSQIQETQYF. The DNA for the CDR3 is TGTGCCAGCAGTTACTCGCAAATCCAAGAGACCCAGTACTTC.

This clonotype has a single count. The chain is built from TRBV7-3 and TRBJ2-7; 10 bases are a match to TRBD2. Trimming cost V 5 bases and J 3 bases; bases outside gene matches: 10. In germline, CDR1 is SGHTA, CDR2 FQGTGA. This CDR3 has 16 amino acids. The CDR3 coding sequence is TGTGCCAGCAGCCCAACCGCGGGACTAGCGTACTACGAGCAGTACTTC. Amino acid sequence: CASSPTAGLAYYEQYF.

This clonotype has at least ten counts. The V call is TRBV2, the J call TRBJ2-6; D is unresolved. This CDR3 has 14 amino acids. V shed 4 bases and J shed 4 bases, with 8 bases lying between them. From germline, CDR1 is SNHLY and CDR2 FYNNEI. Written as DNA, the CDR3 is TGTGCCAGCAGTGTGCTGGGAGGGGCCAACGTCCTGACTTTC. Its translation is CASSVLGGANVLTF.

This clonotype was seen repeatedly, ten times or more. The chain recombines TRBV20-1 with TRBJ2-7; D not certain. This CDR3 has 10 amino acids. Looked up from germline, CDR1 is DFQATT and CDR2 is SNEGSKA (reference sequence). Deletions cut 1 base from V and 7 bases from J, with 5 bases between. CDR3 amino acids: CSARVREQYF. CDR3 bases: TGCAGTGCTAGAGTGAGGGAGCAGTACTTC.

In its sample, this clonotype was seen many times. J is TRBJ1-2 and V is TRBV6-1; maybe TRBD1 (6 bases). Trimming stripped 7 bases from V and 4 bases from J, with 16 bases between. The length of the CDR3 is 14 residues. Germline V gene data show CDR1 as MNHNS and CDR2 as SASEGT. Written as DNA, the CDR3 is TGTGCCAGCACATGGGGGCAATATTTCTATGGCTACACCTTC. Translated, it gives CASTWGQYFYGYTF.